The 8 T cell receptor beta chains listed next were all sequenced from one sample in a study of CXCR3-negative and CXCR3-positive naive CD8 T cells. Overall study results and limits: Comparison of naive cells showed more hydrophobic TRB CDR3s in CXCR3-positive than in CXCR3-negative naive cells.

5' RACE that incorporated UMI labels was used to prepare the TRB cDNA libraries. TCRdb re-called the 5' RACE reads; every CDR3 protein appears as one record, without DNA. The repertoire shows more than 100,000 distinct CDR3 sequences; the top ten hold 0.4% to 0.5%. These receptors are not linked to any known antigen. The specimen sequenced was naive CXCR3+ CD8+ T cells from blood. This sample's subset: CD45RO-CCR7+CD27+CD95- naive CD8+ T cells expressing CXCR3 (TNR3+). These receptors were taken from a human donor in good health. Some clones in this sample may be carry-over from other donors' samples.

The J gene is TRBJ2-4, the V gene TRBV7-9; TCRdb reports TRBD1, a call that lacks DNA to check it against. Germline CDR1 is SEHNR and CDR2 is FQNEAQ (reference sequence). The CDR3 is 11 amino acids. This CDR3 is CASSNRVGQYF.

The J gene is TRBJ2-7, the V gene TRBV4-1. The CDR3 spans 15 residues. The germline V gene encodes CDR1 MGHRA and CDR2 YSYEKL. The CDR3 loop is CASSPWSEPAYEQYF.

The chain is built from TRBV10-3 and TRBJ2-1. CDR3 length: 12 residues. The germline gives CDR1 ENHRY, CDR2 SYGVKD. The CDR3 is CAISGTYNEQFF.

The chain carries TRBV27 and TRBJ2-2; the TRBD2 assignment by TCRdb is unverifiable without DNA. CDR1 and CDR2 from the germline V gene are MNHEY and SMNVEV (reference sequence). This CDR3 has 18 amino acids. CDR3 in amino acids: CASSPPGLAGEPTGELFF.

J is TRBJ1-4 and V is TRBV29-1. CDR1 and CDR2 from the germline V gene are SQVTM and ANQGSEA. The CDR3 spans 14 residues. The CDR3 protein is CSAQTGEGNEKLFF.

The rearrangement links TRBV7-3 to TRBJ2-2. There are 14 residues in the CDR3. The germline CDR1 and CDR2 sequences are SGHTA and FQGTGA. The CDR3 loop reads CASSLGVGDGELFF.

The gene calls are TRBV12-3 or TRBV12-4 and TRBJ1-2. This CDR3 is 12 amino acids long. The CDR3 here is CASSPDNYGYAF.

The rearrangement uses TRBV3-1 and TRBJ2-7. This CDR3 is 13 amino acids long. Germline V gene lookup returns CDR1 LGHDT and CDR2 YNNKEL (reference sequence). The CDR3: CASSPGQPYEQYF.